The rows below give T cell receptor beta chains drawn from one sample of a study of cytomegalovirus exposure and HLA in healthy donors. The repertoire was sequenced with immunoSEQ multiplex PCR; TCRdb's copy has only in-frame clones and lacks some. There are more than 250,000 clones in the sample; roughly 88% occur only once, and about 0.91% lies in the top ten. Sequencing was done on a sample of PBMCs. Every receptor here comes from a young woman in good health and CMV-seronegative. Both conserved end residues are part of each CDR3. The D gene is left open where the match is weak. Clone size is stated in some rows and not others, as once, few, many or a class when expanded.

J gene	clone size	V gene	D gene	CDR3 DNA	CDR3 protein
TRBJ1-2	once	TRBV5-4	-	TGTGCCAGCAGCCGACCCGCTAGGAACTTCTATGGCTACACCTTC	CASSRPARNFYGYTF
TRBJ1-4	-	TRBV4-3	-	TGCGCCAGCAGCCCCCGTCAACAGTGGAATGAAAAACTGTTTTTT	CASSPRQQWNEKLFF
TRBJ2-7	once	TRBV5-4	TRBD1	TGTGCCAGCGGACAGGGGATCACCTACGAGCAGTACTTC	CASGQGITYEQYF
TRBJ2-7	-	TRBV7-2	TRBD2	TGTGCCAGCAGCTCGGGGGAGCGGGAGCCCTACGAGCAGTACTTC	CASSSGEREPYEQYF
TRBJ2-5	-	TRBV5-4	-	TGTGCCAGCAGCTTGATCCCACGGGAGACCCAGTACTTC	CASSLIPRETQYF
TRBJ2-3	-	TRBV2	TRBD2	TGTGCCAGCAGCGCTAGCGGGGGGAACACAGATACGCAGTATTTT	CASSASGGNTDTQYF
TRBJ2-3	-	TRBV5-1	-	TGCGCCAGCCATATGGTTCACGGAGATACGCAGTATTTT	CASHMVHGDTQYF
TRBJ2-5	-	TRBV2	-	TGTGCCAGCAGTCCTCAAGAGACCCAGTACTTC	CASSPQETQYF
TRBJ1-5	-	TRBV4-3	-	TGCGCCAGCAGCCAATCGCCGGTTAGCAATCAGCCCCAGCATTTT	CASSQSPVSNQPQHF
TRBJ2-7	-	TRBV18	TRBD1	TGTGCCAGCTCACTAGGACAGGGGGGCTACGAGCAGTACTTC	CASSLGQGGYEQYF
TRBJ2-2	-	TRBV29-1	TRBD1	TGCAGCGTCCGCAGGACAGGGTGGGCCGGGGAGCTGTTTTTT	CSVRRTGWAGELFF
TRBJ2-7	-	TRBV7-2	TRBD1	TGTGCCAGCAGCTCCCTAGGGACAGGTACCTACGAGCAGTACTTC	CASSSLGTGTYEQYF
TRBJ1-1	few	TRBV18	-	TGTGCCAGCTCACCCATAGAGAACACTGAAGCTTTCTTT	CASSPIENTEAFF
TRBJ2-1	-	TRBV4-2	-	TGTGCCAGCAGCCAAGATGCACTAGCACTGAGCAATGAGCAGTTCTTC	CASSQDALALSNEQFF
TRBJ2-3	-	TRBV5-1	TRBD2	TGCGCCAGCAGCTTGAGTGGGACTAGCGGGCAAGATACGCAGTATTTT	CASSLSGTSGQDTQYF
TRBJ2-1	-	TRBV5-1	TRBD2	TGCGCCAGCCGGCTAGCGGGAGCGGACAATGAGCAGTTCTTC	CASRLAGADNEQFF
TRBJ1-5	-	TRBV2	-	TGTGCCAGCAGCTTAGACGGAGGGAGTGGGCGCAATCAGCCCCAGCATTTT	CASSLDGGSGRNQPQHF
TRBJ2-7	once	TRBV18	-	TGTGCCAGCTCACCACCGACAGGTGGGAAGGAGCAGTACTTC	CASSPPTGGKEQYF
TRBJ2-7	once	TRBV6-6	TRBD1	TGTGCCAGCAGTTCGGGGACAGGGATTTACGAGCAGTACTTC	CASSSGTGIYEQYF
TRBJ2-3	few	TRBV6-5	TRBD1	TGTGCCACCCGGGACAGAGATACGCAGTATTTT	CATRDRDTQYF
TRBJ2-3	-	TRBV2	-	TGTGCCAGCAATAAACAGGGAGTGGGGACAGATACGCAGTATTTT	CASNKQGVGTDTQYF
TRBJ2-7	-	TRBV7-9	-	TGTGCCAGCAGCTTAGAGGGCGGGGACTCCTACGAGCAGTACTTC	CASSLEGGDSYEQYF
TRBJ2-2	-	TRBV29-1	TRBD1	TGCAGCGCTTGGGACAGGGCGAACACCGGGGAGCTGTTTTTT	CSAWDRANTGELFF
TRBJ1-1	-	TRBV25-1	-	TGTGCCAGCAGTGACGGGTTAGGCACTGAAGCTTTCTTT	CASSDGLGTEAFF
TRBJ1-2	-	TRBV28	-	TGTGCCAGCAGTTTGCACAGCGGGGTTAGCTATGGCTACACCTTC	CASSLHSGVSYGYTF
TRBJ2-3	-	TRBV4-3	TRBD2	TGCGCCAGCAGCCAAGATGGACTAGCGGGAGGGGCAGATACGCAGTATTTT	CASSQDGLAGGADTQYF
TRBJ1-1	-	TRBV5-1	-	TGCGCCAGCAGCCTGAGGCTCCTGAACACTGAAGCTTTCTTT	CASSLRLLNTEAFF
TRBJ1-5	few	TRBV12-1	-	TGTGCCAGCCGCTCGGGGAGCAATCAGCCCCAGCATTTT	CASRSGSNQPQHF
TRBJ2-1	-	TRBV7-9	TRBD2	TGTGCCAGCAGCTTGCTAGCGGGAGGTCCCAATGAGCAGTTCTTC	CASSLLAGGPNEQFF